These 28 T cell receptor beta chains were sequenced from one sample in a study of cytomegalovirus exposure and HLA in healthy donors. Researchers ran the PCR with 60 Vbeta and 13 Jbeta primers. Libraries were prepared by immunoSEQ multiplex PCR; TCRdb keeps only in-frame clonotypes and omits some of them. The data hold approximately 100,000 clones, with about 76% observed a single time. Specimen: PBMCs. The origin of the receptors is a woman between 35 and 50 years old in good health and CMV-seronegative.

The chain recombines TRBV28 with TRBJ1-5; D gene unclear. Per the germline V gene, CDR1 is MDHEN and CDR2 is SYDVKM. Trimming took off 6 bases at V and 0 bases at J, with 15 bases between the two ends. The CDR3 has 16 residues. CDR3 in DNA: TGTGCCAGCAGAGAGCGGGGATTATATAGCAATCAGCCCCAGCATTTT. Amino acids: CASRERGLYSNQPQHF.

The rearrangement joins TRBV4-2 to TRBJ2-3, with 11 bases lining up with TRBD2. The trim removed 5 bases at V and 3 bases at J, leaving 1 base unmatched. Germline V gene lookup returns CDR1 LGHNA and CDR2 YNFKEQ. The CDR3 is 14 residues long. Written as DNA, the CDR3 is TGTGCCAGCAGCACTAGCGGGGGAACAGATACGCAGTATTTT. Protein: CASSTSGGTDTQYF.

The gene calls are TRBV5-5 and TRBJ2-7; maybe TRBD2 (6 bases). Germline assignment: CDR1 SGHKS and CDR2 YYEKEE (reference sequence). Deletions cut 4 bases from V and 3 bases from J, with 14 bases between. There are 14 residues in the CDR3. In DNA form, the CDR3 reads TGTGCCAGCAGCCTGGGGGAGGACTACTACGAGCAGTACTTC. Encoded protein: CASSLGEDYYEQYF.

This chain connects TRBV7-2 to TRBJ2-3; a possible D gene is TRBD2 (6 bases). Per the germline V gene, CDR1 is SGHTA and CDR2 is FQGNSA. The CDR3 length is 16 residues. V was trimmed by 3 bases and J by 0 bases, leaving 13 bases between them. This chain's CDR3 is CASSLSPGLSTDTQYF. CDR3 nucleotide sequence: TGTGCCAGCAGCTTGTCTCCGGGACTCAGCACAGATACGCAGTATTTT.

The chain has TRBV5-5 and TRBJ2-7, with TRBD1 matching 8 bases. V lost 4 bases, J lost 2 bases, and 2 bases stayed unmatched. The CDR3 length is 13 residues. Germline V gene data show CDR1 as SGHKS and CDR2 as YYEKEE (reference sequence). CDR3 sequence reads: CASSTTGAYEQYF. The CDR3 coding sequence is TGTGCCAGCAGCACGACAGGGGCCTACGAGCAGTACTTC.

This chain joins TRBV10-3 and TRBJ2-5, with 8 bases matching TRBD2. This CDR3 is 14 amino acids long. V lost 3 bases to trimming and J lost 2 bases; unmatched junction nucleotides: 2. The V gene's germline CDR1 is ENHRY and CDR2 SYGVKD. The CDR3 region has the DNA TGTGCCATCAGTGATTTAGCGGGGCAAGAGACCCAGTACTTC. Residues: CAISDLAGQETQYF.

This chain joins TRBV4-3 and TRBJ1-1; unclear D gene. The CDR3 consists of 15 residues. V lost 0 bases to trimming and J lost 1 base, with 9 bases between them. CDR1 LGHNA and CDR2 YSLEER come from the germline V gene. The CDR3 DNA follows: TGCGCCAGCAGCCAAGATCTCGGGGAGAACACTGAAGCTTTCTTT. Amino acid sequence: CASSQDLGENTEAFF.

The chain carries TRBV27 and TRBJ2-7; TRBD1 aligns across 9 bases. This CDR3 spans 15 amino acids. The germline V gene encodes CDR1 MNHEY and CDR2 SMNVEV (reference sequence). J gave up 3 bases and V 4 bases, and 7 bases lay outside the gene matches. In DNA, the CDR3 is TGTGCCAGCAGTTACAAGGACAGGGGTGGCTACGAGCAGTACTTC. As protein: CASSYKDRGGYEQYF.

This clone was recorded a few times. The chain has TRBV5-5 and TRBJ2-7; no definite D call. Germline V gene lookup returns CDR1 SGHKS and CDR2 YYEKEE (reference sequence). Trimming took off 4 bases at V and 2 bases at J, with 4 bases between the two ends. CDR3 size: 11 residues. The CDR3 here is CASSVTYEQYF. In nucleotides, the CDR3 is TGTGCCAGCAGCGTCACCTACGAGCAGTACTTC.

The V and J genes are TRBV6-5 and TRBJ1-2; 7 bases match TRBD1. The CDR3 loop spans 14 amino acids. Looked up from germline, CDR1 is MNHEY and CDR2 is SVGAGI. Unmatched junction bases numbered 5, after V lost 2 bases and J lost 5 bases. CDR3 loop: CASSYQQGLYGYTF. CDR3 DNA: TGTGCCAGCAGTTACCAACAGGGGCTGTATGGCTACACCTTC.

This clone was seen a handful of times. The chain links TRBV7-9 to TRBJ2-5; possible D gene TRBD1, 6 bases. The end of the DNA is better explained by TRBJ2-7, so the J call may be wrong. Germline CDR1 is SEHNR and CDR2 is FQNEAQ (reference sequence). CDR3 length: 13 amino acids. The CDR3 sequence: CASSLVGQSEQYF. The CDR3 region has the DNA TGTGCCAGCAGCTTAGTTGGACAGAGCGAGCAGTACTTC.

The chain joins TRBV7-9 to TRBJ1-1; 9 positions agree with TRBD1. The V gene end was trimmed by 7 bases and the J gene end by 0 bases; junction bases not matched to a gene: 6. Germline CDR1 reads SEHNR; CDR2 reads FQNEAQ (reference sequence). The length of the CDR3 is 15 residues. CDR3 region: CASKSGTGLNTEAFF. The CDR3 DNA reads as TGTGCCAGCAAGAGTGGGACAGGGTTGAACACTGAAGCTTTCTTT.

This chain links TRBV7-2 with TRBJ2-7, with 7 bases fitting TRBD1. Trimming took 3 bases from V and 0 from J; bases not matched to a gene: 2. Looked up from germline, CDR1 is SGHTA and CDR2 is FQGNSA. CDR3 length: 14 amino acids. As DNA, the CDR3 is TGTGCCAGCAGCTTGACAGGGATCTCCTACGAGCAGTACTTC. Encoded protein: CASSLTGISYEQYF.

The chain employs TRBV9 and TRBJ2-1; 11 bases agree with TRBD2. CDR3 size: 12 residues. J lost 15 bases, V lost 3 bases, and 5 bases had no gene match. Germline CDR1 reads SGDLS; CDR2 reads YYNGEE. In nucleotides, the CDR3 is TGTGCCAGCAGCGGTAGCGGGGGGGCCCCGTTCTTC. This sequence encodes CASSGSGGAPFF.

The DNA for the CDR3 is TGCGCCAGCAGCCCCGGACTAGCGGGGGGGCCAACAGATACGCAGTATTTT. Residues: CASSPGLAGGPTDTQYF. V is TRBV5-1 and J is TRBJ2-3, with 15 bases matching TRBD2. The V and J ends lost 4 bases and 3 bases, in that order; junction bases with no gene match: 6. CDR1 SGHRS and CDR2 YFSETQ come from the germline V gene. This CDR3 comprises 17 residues.

The gene calls are TRBV7-9 and TRBJ1-1; tentatively, D is TRBD1 (6 bases). Germline V gene lookup returns CDR1 SEHNR and CDR2 FQNEAQ (reference sequence). This CDR3 spans 15 amino acids. V was shortened by 4 bases and J by 4 bases, with 16 bases between the two germline ends. This chain's CDR3 is CASSSVLQGFTEAFF. CDR3 sequence (DNA): TGTGCCAGCAGCTCCGTACTACAGGGATTCACTGAAGCTTTCTTT.

The genes are TRBV5-8 and TRBJ2-6, with a tentative D call TRBD1 (5 bases). CDR3 length: 15 residues. Trimming left V 3 bases short and J 0 bases short, with 7 bases between. CDR1 and CDR2 (germline): SGHTS, YDEGEE. CDR3 sequence (DNA): TGTGCCAGCAGCTCCGACAGCTCTGGGGCCAACGTCCTGACTTTC. Protein: CASSSDSSGANVLTF.

This clone has just one count. This chain connects TRBV7-2 to TRBJ1-2, with D possibly TRBD1 on 5 matching bases. CDR1 is SGHTA and CDR2 is FQGNSA in the germline V gene. V was cut by 3 bases and J by 8 bases, with 13 bases left in between. The CDR3 is 13 amino acids. The CDR3 protein is CASSFLGVGGYTF. As DNA, the CDR3 is TGTGCCAGCAGCTTCCTAGGGGTAGGCGGCTACACCTTC.

V usage is TRBV5-6 and J usage is TRBJ1-1; D possibly corresponds to TRBD1 (5 bases). The V gene's germline CDR1 is SGHDT and CDR2 YYEEEE. The V end lost 1 base, the J end lost 0 bases, and 13 bases lay between the germline ends. There are 16 residues in the CDR3. CDR3 sequence (DNA): TGTGCCAGCAGCTTGAGGCAGGGTACGATGAACACTGAAGCTTTCTTT. This codes for CASSLRQGTMNTEAFF.

V is TRBV29-1 and J is TRBJ1-1; 9 nucleotides agree with TRBD1. J was trimmed by 2 bases and V by 6 bases; bases with no gene match: 7. Germline CDR1 is SQVTM and CDR2 is ANQGSEA. The CDR3 length is 14 residues. CDR3 sequence: CSVDKQGANTEAFF. CDR3 coding DNA: TGCAGCGTGGACAAACAGGGGGCCAACACTGAAGCTTTCTTT.

The gene calls are TRBV7-2 and TRBJ1-6, with 9 bases aligning to TRBD1. This CDR3 contains 15 residues. The trim removed 4 bases at V and 7 bases at J, leaving 5 bases unmatched. Germline V gene data show CDR1 as SGHTA and CDR2 as FQGNSA. The CDR3 region has the DNA TGTGCCAGCAGCTACGCCGGGACAGGGAATTCACCCCTCCACTTT. Protein product: CASSYAGTGNSPLHF.

This clone has more than one count but fewer than ten. V usage is TRBV5-1 and J usage is TRBJ1-1; 7 bases match TRBD1. The CDR3 is made up of 12 amino acids. CDR1 is SGHRS, CDR2 YFSETQ, per germline. With 6 bases clipped from V and 1 base from J, the junction kept 0 bases outside the gene matches. This CDR3 is CASNRGNTEAFF. The DNA for the CDR3 is TGCGCCAGCAACAGGGGGAACACTGAAGCTTTCTTT.

The rearrangement links TRBV5-1 to TRBJ2-7; tentatively, D is TRBD1 (6 bases). The germline V and J ends were trimmed by 4 bases and 0 bases, with 14 bases remaining between them. CDR1 and CDR2 from the germline V gene are SGHRS and YFSETQ. This CDR3 is 15 amino acids long. The CDR3 coding sequence is TGCGCCAGCAGCCGGACTGACAGGAACTCCTACGAGCAGTACTTC. Amino acid sequence: CASSRTDRNSYEQYF.

J is TRBJ2-1 and V is TRBV7-6; 8 nucleotides agree with TRBD1. The J segment lost 6 bases and the V segment lost 5 bases, leaving 15 bases of the junction unmatched. The CDR3 sequence is 17 residues long. The V gene's germline CDR1 is SGHVS and CDR2 FNYEAQ. CDR3 loop: CASSPRDRNRRGNEQFF. CDR3 DNA: TGTGCCAGCAGCCCAAGGGACAGGAACCGCCGGGGCAATGAGCAGTTCTTC.

CDR3 in DNA: TGTGCCAGCAGCGTAGTACCCCTCGGAGATACGCAGTATTTT. Its protein is CASSVVPLGDTQYF. The V and J genes are TRBV9 and TRBJ2-3; D unresolved. Trimming cost V 0 bases and J 5 bases, with 10 bases left between them. The germline CDR1 and CDR2 sequences are SGDLS and YYNGEE. The CDR3 spans 14 residues.

CDR3 coding DNA: TGCGCCAGCAGCTTGGCAGCCCATGAGGGAGATACGCAGTATTTT. Protein sequence: CASSLAAHEGDTQYF. The chain has TRBV5-1 and TRBJ2-3, with D tentatively TRBD2 (5 bases). Trimming stripped 0 bases from V and 5 bases from J, with 13 bases between. From germline, CDR1 is SGHRS and CDR2 YFSETQ. The CDR3 is 15 residues long.

The V and J genes are TRBV2 and TRBJ1-4; D gene unclear. Germline V gene data show CDR1 as SNHLY and CDR2 as FYNNEI. Trimming took off 7 bases at V and 8 bases at J, with 14 bases between the two ends. The CDR3 extends over 13 amino acids. The CDR3 sequence: CASTQNRREKLFF. As DNA, the CDR3 is TGTGCCAGCACCCAAAATCGTCGGGAAAAACTGTTTTTT.

The genes are TRBV29-1 and TRBJ1-2; 7 nucleotides line up with TRBD1. Germline V CDR1 and CDR2: SQVTM, ANQGSEA. After removal of 0 bases from V and 6 bases from J, the junction contained 4 bases not matched to a gene. The CDR3 consists of 13 residues. In nucleotides, the CDR3 is TGCAGCGTTGAAGACGACAGGGAGGATGGCTACACCTTC. It encodes CSVEDDREDGYTF.